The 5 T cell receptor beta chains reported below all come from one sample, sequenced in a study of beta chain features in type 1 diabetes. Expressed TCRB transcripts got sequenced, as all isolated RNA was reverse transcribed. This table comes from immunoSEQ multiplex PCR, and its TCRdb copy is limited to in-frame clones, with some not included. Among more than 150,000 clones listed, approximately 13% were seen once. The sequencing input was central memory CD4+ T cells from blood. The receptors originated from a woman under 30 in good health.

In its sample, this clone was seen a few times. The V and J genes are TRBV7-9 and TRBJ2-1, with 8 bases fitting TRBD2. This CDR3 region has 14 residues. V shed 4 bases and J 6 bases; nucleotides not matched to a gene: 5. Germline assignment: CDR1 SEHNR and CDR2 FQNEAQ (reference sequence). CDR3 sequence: CASSWSGTSNEQFF. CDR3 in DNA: TGTGCCAGCAGCTGGTCCGGGACTAGCAATGAGCAGTTCTTC.

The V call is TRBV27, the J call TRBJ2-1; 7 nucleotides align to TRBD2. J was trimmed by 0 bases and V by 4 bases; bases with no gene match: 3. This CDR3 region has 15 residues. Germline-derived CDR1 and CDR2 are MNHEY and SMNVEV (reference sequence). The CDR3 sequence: CASSSSSGSYNEQFF. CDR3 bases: TGTGCCAGCAGTTCCTCTAGCGGCTCCTACAATGAGCAGTTCTTC.

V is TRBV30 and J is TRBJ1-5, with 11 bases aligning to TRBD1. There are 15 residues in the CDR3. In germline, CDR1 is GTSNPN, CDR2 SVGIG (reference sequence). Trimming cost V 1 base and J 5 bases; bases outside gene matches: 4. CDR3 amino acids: CAWSGDRGIYQPQHF. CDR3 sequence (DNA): TGTGCCTGGAGTGGGGACAGGGGGATCTATCAGCCCCAGCATTTT.

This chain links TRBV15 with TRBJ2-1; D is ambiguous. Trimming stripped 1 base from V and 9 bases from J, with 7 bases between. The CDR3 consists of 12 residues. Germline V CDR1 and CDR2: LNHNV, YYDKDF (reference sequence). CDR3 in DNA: TGTGCCACCAGCAGAGTCACTGCTGAGCAGTTCTTC. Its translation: CATSRVTAEQFF.

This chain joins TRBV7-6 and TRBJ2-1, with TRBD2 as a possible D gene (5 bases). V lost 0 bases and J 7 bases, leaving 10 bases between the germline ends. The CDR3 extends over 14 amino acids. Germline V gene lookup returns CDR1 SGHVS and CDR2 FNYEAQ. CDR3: CASSLAGSGNEQFF. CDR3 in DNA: TGTGCCAGCAGCTTAGCGGGGTCGGGGAATGAGCAGTTCTTC.